This T cell receptor beta chain was captured in a study of blood T cell repertoires in COVID-19. Only in-frame clones appear in the TCRdb table, and some are missing; sequencing was by immunoSEQ multiplex PCR. This table has under 100,000 clones, approximately 86% appearing once. This clone has just a few counts. V lost 1 base, J lost 0 bases, and 11 bases lay in between. This CDR3 has 16 residues. Germline V lookup: CDR1 SGHDT, CDR2 YYEEEE. This clonotype was obtained from a man aged 35-49 years with acute or convalescent COVID-19. The rearrangement joins TRBV5-6 to TRBJ1-3; D gene ambiguous. The sequenced sample was peripheral blood. CDR3 nucleotides: TGTGCCAGCAGCTTGATGTCGGGGTACTCTGGAAACACCATATATTTT. It is translated as CASSLMSGYSGNTIYF.